A single sample gave rise to the 5 T cell receptor beta chains below, sequenced in a study of siplizumab effects on memory and regulatory T cells. Using immunoSEQ multiplex PCR, the repertoire was profiled, and TCRdb retains in-frame clones only, with some absent. The sample consists of over 14,000 clones, approximately 48% of them appearing once. A 37°C coculture lasting more than five days was applied to the mixed lymphocyte reaction cells. No antigen is known for these receptors. The sequenced sample was CFSE-low (dividing) CD4+ T cells sorted from an allogeneic mixed lymphocyte reaction. These receptors were taken from a human donor in good health; the cells came from an allogeneic mixed lymphocyte reaction.

The chain recombines TRBV29-1 with TRBJ2-2; possible D gene TRBD2, 6 bases. The V end lost 7 bases, the J end lost 5 bases, and 14 bases lay between the germline ends. This CDR3 comprises 13 residues. Germline assignment: CDR1 SQVTM and CDR2 ANQGSEA. The CDR3 spells CSAGEGRTGELFF. The DNA for the CDR3 is TGCAGCGCGGGAGAGGGGAGGACCGGGGAGCTGTTTTTT.

By share of the sample, this clone is medium-sized (0.01 to 0.1%). The CDR3 sequence is CASSPDTRETQYF. The CDR3 nucleotides are TGTGCCAGCTCTCCCGACACGCGGGAGACCCAGTACTTC. This rearrangement joins TRBV18 to TRBJ2-5; no definite D call. Germline V CDR1 and CDR2: KGHSH, LQKENI. This CDR3 contains 13 residues. Trimming removed 6 bases at V and 5 bases at J, with 13 bases between.

The V gene is TRBV6-6, the J gene TRBJ2-2; perhaps TRBD2 as D (5 bases). The CDR3 length is 14 residues. V lost 3 bases and J lost 6, with 11 bases in between. Germline CDR1 is MNHNY and CDR2 is SVGAGI (reference sequence). The CDR3 reads CASSYGRAAGELFF. The CDR3 nucleotides read TGTGCCAGCAGTTATGGGAGAGCGGCCGGGGAGCTGTTTTTT.

This chain connects TRBV18 to TRBJ1-2; D gene uncertain. CDR3 size: 13 residues. CDR1 and CDR2 (germline): KGHSH, LQKENI. V was clipped by 3 bases and J by 5 bases, with 10 bases between them. The CDR3, as DNA: TGTGCCAGCTCACCGGCAGAGCTGTATGGCTACACCTTC. This translates into CASSPAELYGYTF.

As DNA, the CDR3 is TGTGCCAGCTCACGCGCCGCCCGAGCGAACACTGAAGCTTTCTTT. Translated: CASSRAARANTEAFF. V gene TRBV18 combines with J gene TRBJ1-1; D uncertain. The CDR3 is 15 amino acids. V dropped 4 bases and J dropped 1 base, with 13 bases sitting between them. Germline V lookup: CDR1 KGHSH, CDR2 LQKENI.